This entry is about one T cell receptor (beta chain). This sample stems from a study of blood T cell repertoires in COVID-19. Study at large: Samples came from the United States, Italy and Spain, spanning acute and convalescent COVID-19. T cells, B-cell-depleted T cells, or PBMCs provided the cDNA or gDNA that served as material.

Per the study methods: Estimation of nucleated cell counts was performed using reference gene primer amplification. The table came from immunoSEQ multiplex PCR; TCRdb's copy has only in-frame clones and leaves some out. V and J calls and clone size come straight from that table; D and trimming were deduced from the DNA. The sample includes just over 60,000 clones, roughly 80% of them seen just once. Germline-derived CDR1 and CDR2 are SGHNT and YENEEA. With 5 bases clipped from V and 5 bases from J, the junction kept 5 bases outside the gene matches. The CDR3 consists of 15 residues. J is TRBJ2-3 and V is TRBV11-3; TRBD2 agrees at 12 bases. This TCR derives from a woman older than 75 with active or convalescent COVID-19. The sequencing input was peripheral blood. Here the CDR3 DNA reads TGTGCCAGCAGCGCTGGACTAGCGGGGCGAGATACGCAGTATTTT. Its protein product is CASSAGLAGRDTQYF.